The present T cell receptor (beta chain) was sequenced within a study of blood T cells in healthy people across ages. Study-wide findings and caveats: Higher diversity, along with more naive CD4+ cells, distinguished long-lived donors from aged donors. Donor CMV status, an unknown factor, possibly confounded changes in expanded clonotypes.

Trimming cost V 5 bases and J 1 base, with 11 bases left between them. This CDR3 spans 13 amino acids. Germline V CDR1 and CDR2: DFQATT, SNEGSKA (reference sequence). Approximately 10 milliliters of peripheral blood were drawn from each donor into EDTA-treated tubes. Next came a second PCR, run for about 7 to 12 cycles, which used a sample-barcoded 5' primer along with a J-beta primer mix. Via MiXCR, TCRdb re-called the 5' RACE reads, giving one row per CDR3 protein. Of some 800,000 distinct CDR3 sequences detected, approximately 25% appear once; the ten largest clones hold approximately 3.7%. Points on this clonotype: Its antigen is not identified.

This sample also appeared in a second study, on T cells of mothers and their children.

This chain uses TRBV20-1 with TRBJ1-1; no clear D gene. The sequencing sample was made of blood. This receptor was taken from a boy under 18 in good health. CDR3 DNA sequence: TGCAGTGCTCCCGGCCCAGGGAACACTGAAGCTTTCTTT. This encodes CSAPGPGNTEAFF.